The clone carrying this T cell receptor (beta chain) was picked up one time. Generated by immunoSEQ multiplex PCR, the TCRdb table keeps only in-frame clones and is missing some. The data hold approximately 270,000 clones, with approximately 85% observed a single time. These data are taken from a study of blood T cell repertoires in COVID-19. Specimen: PBMCs or T cells enriched from blood (not recorded which). This TCR was sampled from a woman between 50 and 59 years old who had recovered from COVID-19.

The CDR3 region has the DNA TGTGCCAGCAGGCCGGGGAGCTCCTACAATGAGCAGTTCTTC. Protein product: CASRPGSSYNEQFF. The chain joins TRBV27 to TRBJ2-1, with a tentative D call TRBD2 (5 bases). Trimming took 6 bases from V and 0 from J, leaving 9 bases between them. This CDR3 has 14 residues. The germline gives CDR1 MNHEY, CDR2 SMNVEV (reference sequence).